Detailed here is one TCR beta chain. As yet, its antigen is unknown. Assay: immunoSEQ multiplex PCR; the TCRdb copy retains only in-frame clones and omits some. This sample has over 45,000 clones, with 70% to 90% found just once. These data originate in a study of OX40 agonist ivuxolimab in advanced cancers. Overall study: Patients were treated with ivuxolimab, an agonistic anti-OX40 (CD134) antibody. The dose-escalation cohort was approximately 84% male, with a mean age of around 60 years, ranging about 20 to 85.

Whole-study results and caveats: More expanded clones were seen, on average, in CD8+ T cells than in CD4+.

The CDR3 spans 14 residues. Between the trimmed V and J ends, which lost 5 bases and 7 bases, there was a span of 14 bases. Germline CDR1 SEHNR, CDR2 FQNEAQ (reference sequence). The rearrangement uses TRBV7-9 and TRBJ1-4, with D perhaps matching TRBD1 (6 bases). The source is an adult with an advanced solid tumor such as melanoma, head and neck, liver or kidney cancer. The sequences come from CD4+ or CD8+ T cells sorted from blood, collected in a trial of the OX40 agonist ivuxolimab. CDR3 in amino acids: CASSTRGGIEKLFF. In DNA form, the CDR3 reads TGTGCCAGCAGCACCAGAGGGGGAATTGAAAAACTGTTTTTT.